A single sample gave rise to the 20 T cell receptor beta chains below, sequenced in a study of blood T cell repertoires in COVID-19. The table came from immunoSEQ multiplex PCR; TCRdb's copy has only in-frame clones and leaves some out. Seen here are under 55,000 clones, about 80% observed once, and the top ten hold around 17%. Material for sequencing was peripheral blood. The source of these receptors is a man aged 65-85 years with acute or convalescent COVID-19.

The chain is built from TRBV27 and TRBJ2-3, with D perhaps TRBD1 (6 bases). From germline, CDR1 is MNHEY and CDR2 SMNVEV (reference sequence). The CDR3 has 13 amino acids. V lost 0 bases to trimming and J lost 6 bases, with 7 bases between them. The CDR3 loop reads CASSLSRGDTQYF. CDR3 bases: TGTGCCAGCAGTTTATCGAGGGGGGATACGCAGTATTTT.

V usage is TRBV7-9 and J usage is TRBJ2-1; 7 nucleotides match TRBD2. Unmatched junction bases numbered 17, after V lost 4 bases and J lost 8 bases. The CDR3 contains 17 residues. The germline V gene has CDR1 SEHNR and CDR2 FQNEAQ (reference sequence). The CDR3: CASSSRLAGVLLDEQFF. In nucleotides, the CDR3 is TGTGCCAGCAGCTCGAGACTAGCTGGGGTATTATTGGATGAGCAGTTCTTC.

This clone was recorded once. V gene TRBV19 combines with J gene TRBJ1-5; D is perhaps TRBD1 (5 bases). Germline CDR1 LNHDA, CDR2 SQIVND (reference sequence). The CDR3 covers 15 residues. With 8 bases removed from V and 5 bases from J, the gap between germline ends came to 19 bases. The CDR3 here is CASSKVAGRDQPQHF. The DNA of the CDR3 is TGTGCCAGTTCAAAAGTGGCAGGGAGGGATCAGCCCCAGCATTTT.

A single count supports this clone. V usage is TRBV7-2 and J usage is TRBJ1-1, with TRBD1 as a possible D gene (5 bases). CDR1 is SGHTA, CDR2 FQGNSA, per germline. The CDR3 covers 13 residues. Trimming stripped 3 bases from V and 7 bases from J, with 12 bases between. This CDR3 reads CASSFRLGGEAFF. The DNA for the CDR3 is TGTGCCAGCAGCTTCAGACTGGGGGGTGAAGCTTTCTTT. The full variable domain, rest sourced from reference TRBV7-2 and TRBJ1-1, is GAGVSQSPSNKVTEKGKDVELRCDPISGHTALYWYRQSLGQGLEFLIYFQGNSAPDKSGLPSDRFSAERTGGSVSTLTIQRTQQEDSAVYLCASSFRLGGEAFFGQGTRLTVV.

The chain is built from TRBV6-5 and TRBJ1-2; the D gene is possibly TRBD1 (6 bases). V was shortened by 3 bases and J by 2 bases, with 10 bases between the two germline ends. CDR1 and CDR2 (germline): MNHEY, SVGAGI. The CDR3 runs 14 residues. This CDR3 reads CASSYMTGNYGYTF. The CDR3 nucleotides are TGTGCCAGCAGTTATATGACAGGAAACTATGGCTACACCTTC.

The chain joins TRBV7-2 to TRBJ2-1; the match to TRBD2 covers 10 bases. The length of the CDR3 is 18 residues. The trim removed 0 bases at V and 0 bases at J, leaving 5 bases unmatched. Germline loops: CDR1 SGHTA, CDR2 FQGNSA. The CDR3 DNA follows: TGTGCCAGCAGCTTAGCGTGGAGCGGGGGGGGCTCCTACAATGAGCAGTTCTTC. It is translated as CASSLAWSGGGSYNEQFF.

This chain links TRBV5-1 with TRBJ2-2; 13 bases match TRBD2. Trimming cost V 3 bases and J 13 bases; bases outside gene matches: 9. In germline, CDR1 is SGHRS, CDR2 YFSETQ. This CDR3 region has 15 residues. CDR3 bases: TGCGCCAGCAGCTCGGGGACTAGCGGGGTCATCGGGCTGTTTTTT. Translating it yields CASSSGTSGVIGLFF.

The V and J genes are TRBV7-9 and TRBJ1-5; possibly TRBD1 for D (5 bases). Germline CDR1 reads SEHNR; CDR2 reads FQNEAQ (reference sequence). V lost 5 bases and J 4 bases, leaving 15 bases between the germline ends. This CDR3 has 15 residues. The CDR3 loop reads CASSLLASGNQPQHF. For the CDR3, the DNA is TGTGCCAGCAGCCTCCTCGCATCAGGGAATCAGCCCCAGCATTTT. Combining the CDR3 with reference TRBV7-9 and TRBJ1-5 gives the whole variable domain DTGVSQNPRHKITKRGQNVTFRCDPISEHNRLYWYRQTLGQGPEFLTYFQNEAQLEKSRLLSDRFSAERPKGSFSTLEIQRTEQGDSAMYLCASSLLASGNQPQHFGDGTRLSIL.

The chain links TRBV28 to TRBJ2-5, with TRBD1 identical over 10 bases. V lost 3 bases and J lost 4; bases outside the gene matches: 11. The germline V gene has CDR1 MDHEN and CDR2 SYDVKM. The length of the CDR3 is 17 residues. CDR3 amino acids: CASSFLGTGDFGETQYF. The CDR3 DNA reads as TGTGCCAGCAGTTTTTTGGGGACAGGGGACTTCGGAGAGACCCAGTACTTC.

J is TRBJ1-5 and V is TRBV7-2; tentative D call: TRBD1 (5 bases). This CDR3 is built from 12 residues. Germline V lookup: CDR1 SGHTA, CDR2 FQGNSA. The germline V and J ends were trimmed by 2 bases and 9 bases, with 8 bases remaining between them. The CDR3 is CASSLYDRPQHF. In nucleotides, the CDR3 is TGTGCCAGCAGCTTATATGACAGGCCCCAGCATTTT.

The V and J genes are TRBV19 and TRBJ2-2; possible D gene TRBD1, 7 bases. Germline CDR1 is LNHDA and CDR2 is SQIVND (reference sequence). V lost 5 bases, J lost 6 bases, and 22 bases lay in between. This CDR3 region has 17 residues. DNA for the CDR3: TGTGCCAGTAGTCAACTCCGGGGGCCAGGGGGACCCGGGGAGCTGTTTTTT. As protein: CASSQLRGPGGPGELFF.

Comments on this clone: Additional DNA sequences in this sample encode the identical CDR3. The chain recombines TRBV11-3 with TRBJ2-7; D gene unclear. Between the trimmed V and J ends, which lost 0 bases and 1 base, there was a span of 4 bases. The germline gives CDR1 SGHNT, CDR2 YENEEA. CDR3 length: 13 amino acids. CDR3 bases: TGTGCCAGCAGCTTAGACCGGTCCTACGAGCAGTACTTC. Translating gives CASSLDRSYEQYF.

V gene TRBV7-3 combines with J gene TRBJ2-3; 8 bases are shared with TRBD1. Trimming cost V 5 bases and J 2 bases; bases outside gene matches: 6. This CDR3 comprises 15 residues. In germline, CDR1 is SGHTA, CDR2 FQGTGA. CDR3 DNA: TGTGCCAGCAGCCTGACAGGGGTCCACACAGATACGCAGTATTTT. Protein product: CASSLTGVHTDTQYF.

J is TRBJ1-4 and V is TRBV28; D is possibly TRBD1 (6 bases). V was shortened by 8 bases and J by 4 bases, with 20 bases between the two germline ends. The CDR3 runs 16 residues. Germline V gene data show CDR1 as MDHEN and CDR2 as SYDVKM. CDR3 loop: CASGGGRGSYNEKLFF. DNA for the CDR3: TGTGCCAGCGGGGGGGGCCGCGGCTCCTATAATGAAAAACTGTTTTTT.

This clone was found once. V and J are TRBV25-1 and TRBJ2-3, with TRBD2 identical over 9 bases. This CDR3 has 16 residues. V was pared by 4 bases and J by 4 bases, with 9 bases of the junction left unmatched. The germline gives CDR1 MGHDK, CDR2 SYGVNS. CDR3 in amino acids: CASSGLAGGPPDTQYF. CDR3 nucleotides: TGTGCCAGCAGTGGACTGGCGGGGGGGCCTCCAGATACGCAGTATTTT.

This sequence joins TRBV5-1 and TRBJ2-2, with D perhaps TRBD2 (6 bases). CDR3 length equals 16 residues. Germline-derived CDR1 and CDR2 are SGHRS and YFSETQ. Trimming left V 0 bases short and J 2 bases short, with 11 bases between. In DNA form, the CDR3 reads TGCGCCAGCAGCTTGGGGAGGGGCGGAAACACCGGGGAGCTGTTTTTT. Protein: CASSLGRGGNTGELFF.

This chain uses TRBV6-5 with TRBJ1-1; D remains ambiguous. With 0 bases removed from V and 1 base from J, the gap between germline ends came to 6 bases. Germline CDR1 and CDR2: MNHEY and SVGAGI. This CDR3 region has 14 residues. CDR3 coding DNA: TGTGCCAGCAGTTACTCGCACTCGAACACTGAAGCTTTCTTT. Protein sequence: CASSYSHSNTEAFF.

The chain carries TRBV12-5 and TRBJ1-5, with D hard to call. The V end lost 2 bases, the J end lost 7 bases, and 6 bases lay between the germline ends. The CDR3 loop spans 12 amino acids. From germline, CDR1 is LGHNT and CDR2 FRNRAP. CDR3 DNA: TGTGCTAGTGGTTTGACTCGACAGCCCCAGCATTTT. This gives the protein CASGLTRQPQHF.

The genes are TRBV30 and TRBJ1-5; the D is unclear. V was shortened by 3 bases and J by 3 bases, with 9 bases between the two germline ends. The CDR3 runs to 13 residues. From germline, CDR1 is GTSNPN and CDR2 SVGIG (reference sequence). CDR3 sequence: CAWSTNLNQPQHF. In DNA form, the CDR3 reads TGTGCCTGGAGCACAAACCTCAATCAGCCCCAGCATTTT.

The rearrangement uses TRBV25-1 and TRBJ1-2, with 9 bases fitting TRBD1. With V trimmed by 1 base and J by 4 bases, 4 bases remained unmatched. CDR1 and CDR2 (germline): MGHDK, SYGVNS. The CDR3 spans 15 residues. CDR3 bases: TGTGCCAGCAGTGAATCCACAGGGGGCGGCTATGGCTACACCTTC. This sequence encodes CASSESTGGGYGYTF.